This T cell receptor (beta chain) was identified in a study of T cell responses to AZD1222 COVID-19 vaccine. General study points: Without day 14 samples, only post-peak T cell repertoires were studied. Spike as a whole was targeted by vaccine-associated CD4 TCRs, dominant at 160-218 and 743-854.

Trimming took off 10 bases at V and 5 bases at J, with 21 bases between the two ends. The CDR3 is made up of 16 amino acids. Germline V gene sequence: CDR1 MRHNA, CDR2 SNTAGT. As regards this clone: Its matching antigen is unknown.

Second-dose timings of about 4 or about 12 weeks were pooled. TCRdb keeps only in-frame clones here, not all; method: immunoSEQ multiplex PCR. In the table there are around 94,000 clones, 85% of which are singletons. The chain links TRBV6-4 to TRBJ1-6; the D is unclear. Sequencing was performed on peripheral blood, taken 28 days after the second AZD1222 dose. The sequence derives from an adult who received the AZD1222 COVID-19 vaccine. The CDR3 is CATLRQDHHHNSPLHF. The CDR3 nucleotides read TGTGCCACGCTCCGCCAGGACCATCACCATAATTCACCCCTCCACTTT.